This TCR delta chain came from a study of Vδ1+ human thymocytes. Thymocytes were sorted as CD3+ TCRVdelta1+ TCRVdelta2- after alphabeta T cell depletion. Between about 96% and 99.6% of sorted thymocytes were Vdelta1+. Findings and limits, study-wide: Unlike peripheral blood Vdelta1+ controls, thymic delta-chain sequences included 15% to 25% Vdelta2 and few Vdelta3. Thymic TRG and TRD repertoires appeared highly polyclonal, with Gaussian CDR3 length distributions.

The CDR3 runs to 17 residues. Looked up from germline, CDR1 is TSWWSYY and CDR2 is QGS. V was cut by 2 bases and J by 7 bases, with 23 bases left in between. This clone has only a few counts. Its antigen is unknown. Extracted RNA was reverse transcribed into cDNA. Pooled V-gene forward primers with one constant-region reverse primer generated the CDR3 amplicons by multiplex PCR. TCRdb re-called the multiplex PCR reads through CATT. This sample has over 65,000 delta-chain clones, with approximately 37% found just once. This chain links TRDV1 with TRDJ1; maybe TRDD2 (5 bases). Sequencing was performed on Vdelta1+ gamma-delta thymocytes from the thymus. Subset defined: FACS-sorted CD3+ TCRalphabeta- TCRVdelta1+ TCRVdelta2- thymocytes. The source is a boy under two years old who had congenital heart surgery. The CDR3 spells CALGECTVVLFRLKLIF. CDR3 DNA: TGTGCTCTTGGGGAATGCACTGTTGTCCTCTTCCGTCTTAAACTCATCTTT.